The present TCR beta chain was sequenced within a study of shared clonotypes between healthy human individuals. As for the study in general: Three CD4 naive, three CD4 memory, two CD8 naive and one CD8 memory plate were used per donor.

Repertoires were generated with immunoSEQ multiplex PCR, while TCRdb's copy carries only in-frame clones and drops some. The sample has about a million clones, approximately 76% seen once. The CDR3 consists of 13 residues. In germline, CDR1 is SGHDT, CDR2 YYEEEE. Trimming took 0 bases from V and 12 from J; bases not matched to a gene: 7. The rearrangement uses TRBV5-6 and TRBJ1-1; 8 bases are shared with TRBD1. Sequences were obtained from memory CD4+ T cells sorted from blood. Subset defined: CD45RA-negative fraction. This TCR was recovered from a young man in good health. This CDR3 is CASSLVPGGATFF. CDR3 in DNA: TGTGCCAGCAGCTTGGTTCCAGGGGGCGCAACTTTCTTT.